Following are 9 T cell receptor beta chains from one sample sequenced in a study of CDR3 diversity in severe acne. MiXCR, applied by TCRdb to the PCR reads, yields one record per CDR3 protein. The table records around 83,000 distinct CDR3 sequences, approximately 49% of them present only once. Specimen: blood. The receptors here all came from a male donor with severe acne vulgaris.

This clonotype has only a few counts. The chain joins TRBV11-2 to TRBJ1-4; D call uncertain. CDR1 is SGHAT, CDR2 FQNNGV, per germline. This CDR3 is 13 amino acids long. The V and J ends lost 4 bases and 6 bases respectively, with 9 bases between them. The CDR3 region is CASSWSGDEKLFF. The CDR3 DNA reads as TGTGCCAGCAGCTGGTCCGGGGATGAAAAACTGTTTTTT.

The rearrangement links TRBV20-1 to TRBJ2-5; TRBD1 agrees at 10 bases. This CDR3 has 14 residues. V shed 2 bases, J shed 4 bases, and the junction held 4 bases outside the gene matches. CDR1 DFQATT and CDR2 SNEGSKA come from the germline V gene (reference sequence). The CDR3 spells CSARLGQGTETQYF. The CDR3 DNA reads TGCAGTGCTAGACTGGGACAGGGGACAGAGACCCAGTACTTC.

This clonotype was observed many times. Just one base apart from a much larger clone, this may be a read error. The chain combines TRBV7-6 with TRBJ2-1; D might be TRBD1 or TRBD2, each matching 6 bases. Trimming left V 2 bases short and J 0 bases short, with 17 bases between. Germline CDR1 is SGHVS and CDR2 is FNYEAQ. This CDR3 contains 18 residues. The CDR3 loop is CASSLQGSGTPSYNEQFF. The CDR3 coding sequence is TGTGCCAGCAGCTTACAGGGGTCCGGGACTCCCTCCTACAATGAGCAGTTCTTC.

Details on this clonotype: An end of the junction does not agree with germline; a read error may underlie this. The chain carries TRBV5-6 and TRBJ2-3; 7 bases agree with TRBD2. The CDR3 spans 12 residues. Germline values: CDR1 SGHDT, CDR2 YYEEEE. The chain's CDR3 is CASSSTSNTRYF. As DNA, the CDR3 is TGTGCCAGCAGCTCGACTAGCAATACGCGGTATTTT.

The chain carries TRBV29-1 and TRBJ2-6, with D uncertain. The CDR3 extends over 15 amino acids. V lost 0 bases and J lost 0, with 6 bases in between. The germline V gene encodes CDR1 SQVTM and CDR2 ANQGSEA. CDR3 residues: CSVEEAPSGANVLTF. In DNA, the CDR3 is TGCAGCGTTGAAGAGGCCCCCTCTGGGGCCAACGTCCTGACTTTC.

This clonotype was seen only a few times. This chain joins TRBV28 and TRBJ1-1, with a tentative D call TRBD1 (6 bases). Trimming took 11 bases from V and 1 from J, leaving 14 bases between them. CDR3 length: 13 amino acids. Germline V gives CDR1 MDHEN, CDR2 SYDVKM. The CDR3 loop is CAVLGHQNTEAFF. In DNA, the CDR3 is TGTGCCGTCCTGGGACACCAGAACACTGAAGCTTTCTTT.

This chain connects TRBV11-2 to TRBJ1-2; tentative D call: TRBD1 (6 bases). The CDR3 spans 16 residues. V dropped 1 base and J dropped 8 bases, with 20 bases sitting between them. The V gene's germline CDR1 is SGHAT and CDR2 FQNNGV. The CDR3, as DNA: TGTGCCAGCAGCTTAGCAGGGGAGAAGGGTGGTAGAGGCTACACCTTC. It encodes CASSLAGEKGGRGYTF.

The CDR3 sequence: CASSGGQTGEQYF. The CDR3 nucleotides read TGTGCCAGCAGCGGGGGACAGACGGGGGAGCAGTACTTC. The genes are TRBV7-6 and TRBJ2-7, with TRBD1 matching 7 bases. Trimming cost V 5 bases and J 7 bases; bases outside gene matches: 8. From germline, CDR1 is SGHVS and CDR2 FNYEAQ. The length of the CDR3 is 13 residues.

This clonotype was found a few times. The rearrangement joins TRBV5-4 to TRBJ2-3; TRBD1 matches 7 bases. Germline assignment: CDR1 SGHNT and CDR2 YYREEE (reference sequence). This CDR3 has 15 amino acids. V shed 2 bases and J 5 bases; nucleotides not matched to a gene: 8. This CDR3 is CASSFQTGSEDTQYF. CDR3 in DNA: TGTGCCAGCAGCTTTCAGACAGGGTCGGAAGATACGCAGTATTTT.